One sample yielded the 20 T cell receptor beta chains listed below, sequenced in a study of low-dose radiotherapy and immunotherapy resistance in tumors. Priming of first-strand cDNA relied on TRAV- and TRBV-specific primers (covering alpha and beta chains). Using a constant-region primer together with a V-primer adapter, TCRs were subjected to roughly 18 PCR cycles of amplification. TCRdb processed the reads anew with MiXCR; each CDR3 protein has one entry. Among 65,000 to 85,000 distinct CDR3 sequences listed, under 20% were seen once. Time point here: after trial treatment. Noted treatment: LDRT plus nivolumab, ipilimumab, low-dose cyclophosphamide and aspirin (RACIN trial). Sample: PBMCs, taken after low-dose radiotherapy plus immunotherapy. These receptors were collected from a male donor with prostate cancer.

This clonotype showed up many times. The chain recombines TRBV6-2 or TRBV6-3 with TRBJ1-2; D is unclear. V shed 5 bases and J shed 2 bases, with 9 bases lying between them. The CDR3 contains 13 residues. CDR1 is MNHEY and CDR2 is SVGEGT in the germline V gene. As DNA, the CDR3 is TGTGCCAGCAGTGGACGGAGGAACTATGGCTACACCTTC. Encoded protein: CASSGRRNYGYTF.

This clonotype was recorded at least ten times. CDR3 sequence reads: CSATGTSGSASDEQFF. The CDR3 DNA reads TGCAGTGCAACCGGGACTAGCGGGAGTGCGTCGGATGAGCAGTTCTTC. The chain carries TRBV20-1 and TRBJ2-1; 14 positions match TRBD2. The V and J ends lost 6 bases and 8 bases, in that order; junction bases with no gene match: 12. From germline, CDR1 is DFQATT and CDR2 SNEGSKA (reference sequence). This CDR3 has 16 residues.

This clonotype occurred many times. The chain combines TRBV29-1 with TRBJ1-1; D is possibly TRBD1 (6 bases). Germline-derived CDR1 and CDR2 are SQVTM and ANQGSEA. Trimming cost V 3 bases and J 0 bases, with 17 bases left between them. CDR3 size: 16 residues. CDR3 amino acids: CSVEDSRKYMNTEAFF. The CDR3, as DNA: TGCAGCGTTGAGGACAGCCGTAAATACATGAACACTGAAGCTTTCTTT.

In this sample, this clonotype turned up once. This chain connects TRBV12-3 or TRBV12-4 to TRBJ1-4, with 7 bases fitting TRBD1. The V segment lost 7 bases and the J segment 8 bases; nucleotides outside the gene matches: 13. The CDR3 contains 15 residues. In nucleotides, the CDR3 is TGTGCCAGCACTAGGGGGCTGGGTAAGGAAGAAAAACTGTTTTTT. This translates into CASTRGLGKEEKLFF.

This clonotype has a handful of counts. The V gene is TRBV6-1, the J gene TRBJ2-3, with 12 positions matching TRBD2. This CDR3 region has 15 residues. Germline V gives CDR1 MNHNS, CDR2 SASEGT. V lost 2 bases, J lost 4 bases, and 1 base stayed unmatched. CDR3 sequence: CASSELAGGPDTQYF. The CDR3, as DNA: TGTGCCAGCAGTGAACTAGCGGGGGGGCCAGATACGCAGTATTTT.

The rearrangement links TRBV29-1 to TRBJ1-2; D remains unclear. Per the germline V gene, CDR1 is SQVTM and CDR2 is ANQGSEA. Trimming cost V 0 bases and J 4 bases, with 6 bases left between them. CDR3 size: 12 residues. CDR3 residues: CSVEDEGYGYTF. Here the CDR3 DNA reads TGCAGCGTTGAAGATGAGGGCTATGGCTACACCTTC.

To note about this clonotype: Germline and junction disagree at one end, which may indicate a read error. This chain connects TRBV28 to TRBJ2-3; 11 nucleotides align to TRBD1. The CDR3 totals 14 residues. Germline V gene lookup returns CDR1 MDHEN and CDR2 SYDVKM. The CDR3 protein is CASSVINPGDRGFF. The DNA for the CDR3 is TGTGCCAGCAGCGTCATAAACCCGGGGGACAGGGGGTTTTTT.

This clonotype occurred many times. The CDR3 DNA follows: TGTGCCAGCAGCCTGGGACAGTCTAATGAAAAACTGTTTTTT. The encoded protein is CASSLGQSNEKLFF. The gene calls are TRBV2 and TRBJ1-4, with 7 bases matching TRBD1. J gave up 3 bases and V 6 bases, and 4 bases lay outside the gene matches. The CDR3 length is 14 residues. The germline CDR1 and CDR2 sequences are SNHLY and FYNNEI.

This clonotype showed up many times. V gene TRBV23-1 combines with J gene TRBJ2-1; a possible D gene is TRBD1 (7 bases). TRBV23-1 is identified as an open reading frame with a role that is uncertain. CDR3 length: 13 residues. V was pared by 6 bases and J by 8 bases, with 14 bases between. As DNA, the CDR3 is TGCGCCAGCAGGACCCCCAGGGGGGATGAGCAGTTCTTC. Translated: CASRTPRGDEQFF.

At least ten counts were recorded for this clonotype. The V gene is TRBV12-3 or TRBV12-4, the J gene TRBJ2-3; weak D call: TRBD1 (6 bases). The length of the CDR3 is 15 residues. Trimming removed 0 bases from V and 0 bases from J, with 7 bases in between. The CDR3 sequence is CASSLARGSTDTQYF. The CDR3, as DNA: TGTGCCAGCAGTTTAGCAAGGGGGAGCACAGATACGCAGTATTTT.

This clonotype was seen repeatedly, ten times or more. V and J are TRBV5-5 and TRBJ1-2; D might be TRBD1 (6 bases). Germline CDR1 and CDR2: SGHKS and YYEKEE (reference sequence). This CDR3 contains 14 residues. Between the trimmed V and J ends, which lost 0 bases and 7 bases, there was a span of 13 bases. CDR3 nucleotide sequence: TGTGCCAGCAGCTTGGACAGGGCGTTTGGTGGCTACACCTTC. It codes for CASSLDRAFGGYTF.

A note on this clonotype: One end of the junction varies from germline; a read error may be responsible. The gene calls are TRBV7-9 and TRBJ1-5; possible D gene TRBD1, 5 bases. Germline loops: CDR1 SEHNR, CDR2 FQNEAQ (reference sequence). The CDR3 loop spans 14 amino acids. This chain's CDR3 is CASSLIGTNEPQHF. DNA for the CDR3: TGTGCCAGCAGCTTAATCGGGACCAATGAGCCCCAGCATTTT. Variable domain in full (rest from reference TRBV7-9 and TRBJ1-5): DTGVSQNPRHKITKRGQNVTFRCDPISEHNRLYWYRQTLGQGPEFLTYFQNEAQLEKSRLLSDRFSAERPKGSFSTLEIQRTEQGDSAMYLCASSLIGTNEPQHFGDGTRLSIL.

This chain uses TRBV4-2 with TRBJ2-2; 7 bases line up with TRBD1. V trimming: 1 base; J trimming: 3 bases; junction bases outside the gene matches: 5. The CDR3 covers 16 residues. The germline V gene has CDR1 LGHNA and CDR2 YNFKEQ. DNA of the CDR3: TGTGCCAGCAGCCAAGTGGCAGGGGGAGACACCGGGGAGCTGTTTTTT. As protein: CASSQVAGGDTGELFF.

This rearrangement joins TRBV6-2 or TRBV6-3 to TRBJ2-3, with TRBD1 as a possible D gene (5 bases). The length of the CDR3 is 16 residues. Germline loops: CDR1 MNHEY, CDR2 SVGEGT. V was clipped by 5 bases and J by 6 bases, with 21 bases between them. Written as DNA, the CDR3 is TGTGCCAGCAGTGTTCTCGAGTCCCAGGGATCCGATACGCAGTATTTT. The encoded protein is CASSVLESQGSDTQYF.

This clonotype was seen repeatedly, ten times or more. The chain couples TRBV20-1 to TRBJ2-7, with 12 bases matching TRBD2. From germline, CDR1 is DFQATT and CDR2 SNEGSKA (reference sequence). V dropped 5 bases and J dropped 4; count of bases not matched to a gene: 12. This CDR3 spans 16 amino acids. The CDR3 loop reads CSASSVRLAGAYEQYF. The CDR3 DNA follows: TGCAGTGCTTCCAGCGTAAGACTAGCGGGAGCGTACGAGCAGTACTTC.

In this sample, this clonotype turned up many times. V usage is TRBV7-2 and J usage is TRBJ2-7, with D perhaps TRBD1 (6 bases). CDR3 length equals 17 residues. CDR1 is SGHTA, CDR2 FQGNSA, per germline. The ends were cut back, 0 bases at V and 6 bases at J, with 21 bases in the middle. In nucleotides, the CDR3 is TGTGCCAGCAGCTTAGCCCCCGGACAAACGGTACAGGGCGAGCAGTACTTC. Translation: CASSLAPGQTVQGEQYF.

At least ten counts were recorded for this clonotype. The chain joins TRBV7-8 to TRBJ2-3, with 9 bases matching TRBD2. The germline gives CDR1 SGHVS, CDR2 FQNEAQ. The CDR3 runs to 16 residues. J lost 2 bases, V lost 0 bases, and 3 bases had no gene match. CDR3 sequence (DNA): TGTGCCAGCAGCTTAGCACTAGCGGGCTACACAGATACGCAGTATTTT. Translating it yields CASSLALAGYTDTQYF.

The table lists this clonotype with many counts. The rearrangement uses TRBV20-1 and TRBJ2-7; D not resolved. The CDR3 runs 13 residues. Germline assignment: CDR1 DFQATT and CDR2 SNEGSKA (reference sequence). Trimming removed 3 bases from V and 4 bases from J, with 13 bases in between. The CDR3 bases are TGCAGTGCTAGTAAGACCGGAGAATACGAGCAGTACTTC. Translating gives CSASKTGEYEQYF.

This clonotype was observed at least ten times. The rearrangement uses TRBV20-1 and TRBJ2-7, with D perhaps TRBD1 (5 bases). CDR1 and CDR2 from the germline V gene are DFQATT and SNEGSKA (reference sequence). There are 15 residues in the CDR3. V lost 5 bases and J lost 4, with 21 bases in between. This chain's CDR3 is CSASSTARGSYEQYF. CDR3 bases: TGCAGTGCTTCCTCGACAGCAAGGGGTAGTTACGAGCAGTACTTC.

The sample holds many counts of this clonotype. The chain carries TRBV28 and TRBJ2-1; 14 positions agree with TRBD2. CDR3 length: 16 residues. The junction had 7 bases not matched to a gene; V was cut back by 4 bases and J by 8 bases. Germline V gene data show CDR1 as MDHEN and CDR2 as SYDVKM. CDR3 protein: CASSSMGLAGAYEQFF. DNA for the CDR3: TGTGCCAGCAGTTCTATGGGACTAGCGGGAGCGTATGAGCAGTTCTTC.